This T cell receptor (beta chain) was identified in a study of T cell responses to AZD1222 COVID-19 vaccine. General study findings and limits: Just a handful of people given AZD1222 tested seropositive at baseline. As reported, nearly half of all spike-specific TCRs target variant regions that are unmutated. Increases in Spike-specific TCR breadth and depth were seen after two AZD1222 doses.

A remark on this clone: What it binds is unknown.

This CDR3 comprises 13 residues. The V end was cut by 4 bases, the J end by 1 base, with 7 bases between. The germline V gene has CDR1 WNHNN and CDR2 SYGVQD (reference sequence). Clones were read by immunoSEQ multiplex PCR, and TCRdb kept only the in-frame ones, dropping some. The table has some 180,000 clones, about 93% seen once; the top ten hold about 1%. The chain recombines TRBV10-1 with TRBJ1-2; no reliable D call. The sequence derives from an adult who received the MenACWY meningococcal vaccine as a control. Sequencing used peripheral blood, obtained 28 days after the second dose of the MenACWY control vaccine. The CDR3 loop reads CASSGGINYGYTF. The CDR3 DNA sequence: TGCGCCAGCAGTGGAGGGATTAACTATGGCTACACCTTC.